This is a list of T cell receptor beta chains from one sample in a study of T cells expressing NK-cell markers. With the 5' RACE reads reprocessed, TCRdb shows one record per CDR3 protein and no DNA. The repertoire table contains 500,000 to 700,000 distinct CDR3 sequences. Sequencing was performed on blood T cells: a sorted CD56 or NKG2C T cell subset, CD4+ or CD8+ T cells, or bulk PBMC T cells (not recorded which). The receptor set was obtained from a man between 18 and 29 years old in good health. Each CDR3 is given with its conserved first and last residue.

J,V,CDR3
TRBJ2-1,TRBV12-3/TRBV12-4,CASSLMIWGSYNEQFF
TRBJ1-5,TRBV6-2/TRBV6-3,CASKGGAVQPQHF
TRBJ2-7,TRBV6-1,CASSDGPGQYYEQYF
TRBJ1-5,TRBV5-1,CASSLGGGNQPQHF
TRBJ2-7,TRBV10-3,CAISESTASYEQYF
TRBJ2-1,TRBV5-1,CASSPRQGAAQNEQFF
TRBJ2-1,TRBV20-1,CSAKAYGTHSEQFF
TRBJ1-3,TRBV20-1,CSANSIYSGNTIYF
TRBJ1-2,TRBV14,CASSQDRDRDGYTF
TRBJ2-5,TRBV12-3/TRBV12-4,CASSFTGKETQYF
TRBJ1-2,TRBV24-1,CATSDYAGGKGYTF
TRBJ2-5,TRBV28,CASSLEGPKKETQYF
TRBJ1-3,TRBV28,CASSPRRVAGNTIYF
TRBJ2-7,TRBV5-1,CASSLANGGLSSYEQYF
TRBJ2-3,TRBV7-9,CASSLDGGGSTDTQYF
TRBJ2-5,TRBV20-1,CSAREFRGPQTTQYF
TRBJ2-5,TRBV20-1,CSASASETQYF
TRBJ2-1,TRBV6-2/TRBV6-3,CASSTEGRLAGLNNEQFF
TRBJ2-3,TRBV11-2,CASSLGRTGRADTQYF
TRBJ1-1,TRBV10-1,CASRPQAGAEAFF
TRBJ2-2,TRBV7-9,CASSPTLDTGELFF
TRBJ2-7,TRBV4-3,CASSQDFAGAPSEQYF
TRBJ1-5,TRBV27,CASTPGGVDQPQHF
TRBJ2-7,TRBV6-1,CASTDPGTVYEQYF
TRBJ2-4,TRBV11-2,CASSLVGASGMSANIQYF
TRBJ2-2,TRBV7-9,CASSLHSGSSTGELFF
TRBJ1-3,TRBV7-8,CASSFGDRGSGNTIYF
TRBJ2-1,TRBV13,CASTTQLYNEQFF
TRBJ1-4,TRBV20-1,CSAIAGEEKLFF
TRBJ2-7,TRBV28,CASRDSGTSGRNEQYF
TRBJ2-5,TRBV29-1,CSVSSGVKETQYF
TRBJ2-7,TRBV10-3,CAISESRVPYEQYF
TRBJ2-3,TRBV7-2,CASSLDLNTQYF
TRBJ2-3,TRBV7-9,CASKPLAGTDTQYF
TRBJ2-1,TRBV24-1,CATSDLRSGDEQFF
TRBJ2-2,TRBV12-3/TRBV12-4,CASSPAGLANTGELFF
TRBJ2-5,TRBV11-2,CASSLYGTDQETQYF
TRBJ2-4,TRBV11-2,CASSLERASDYQNIQYF
TRBJ1-1,TRBV25-1,CASSETRTNTEAFF
TRBJ2-5,TRBV20-1,CSARAAGRGVETQYF
TRBJ2-1,TRBV28,CASNQGGGQDNEQFF
TRBJ1-2,TRBV29-1,CSVGTSDYGYTF
TRBJ2-1,TRBV24-1,CATSDHSTQSYNEQFF
TRBJ1-6,TRBV5-6,CASSPVGRPRTPLHF
TRBJ2-4,TRBV27,CASGFSAKNIQYF
TRBJ2-3,TRBV6-2/TRBV6-3,CASSLPFSRRSTDTQYF
TRBJ2-7,TRBV6-1,CASSRTAQTYEQYF
TRBJ1-1,TRBV5-1,CASNDGGDEAFF
TRBJ2-1,TRBV5-1,CASSLSPGTSVPDEQFF
TRBJ2-3,TRBV10-3,CAIRIGWGRGTDTQYF
TRBJ2-2,TRBV7-9,CASSYSSGSLTGELFF
TRBJ2-1,TRBV24-1,CATSDFKGPGNEQFF
TRBJ2-1,TRBV24-1,CATSPGLAGAREQFF